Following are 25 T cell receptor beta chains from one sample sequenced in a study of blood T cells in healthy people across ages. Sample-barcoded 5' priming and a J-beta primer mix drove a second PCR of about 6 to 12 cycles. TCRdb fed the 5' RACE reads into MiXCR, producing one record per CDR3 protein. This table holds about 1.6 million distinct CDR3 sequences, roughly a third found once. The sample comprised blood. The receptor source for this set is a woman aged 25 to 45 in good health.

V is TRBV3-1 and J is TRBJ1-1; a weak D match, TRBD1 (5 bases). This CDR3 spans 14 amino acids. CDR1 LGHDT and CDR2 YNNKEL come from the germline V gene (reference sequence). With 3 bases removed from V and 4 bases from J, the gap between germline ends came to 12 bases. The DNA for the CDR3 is TGTGCCAGCAGCCAGTCGGGGGTTACCACTGAAGCTTTCTTT. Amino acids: CASSQSGVTTEAFF.

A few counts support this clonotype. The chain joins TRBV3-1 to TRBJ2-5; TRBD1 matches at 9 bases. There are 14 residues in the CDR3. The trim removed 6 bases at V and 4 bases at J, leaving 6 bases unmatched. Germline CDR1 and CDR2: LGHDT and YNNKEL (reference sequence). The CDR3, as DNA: TGTGCCAGCAGACCCACAGGGGGCGGAGAGACCCAGTACTTC. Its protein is CASRPTGGGETQYF.

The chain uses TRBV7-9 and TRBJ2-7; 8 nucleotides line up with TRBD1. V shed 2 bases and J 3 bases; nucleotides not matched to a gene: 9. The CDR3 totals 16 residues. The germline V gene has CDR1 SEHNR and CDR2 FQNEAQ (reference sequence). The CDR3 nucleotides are TGTGCCAGCAGCTTAATGGGACAGGTTCGCTTCTACGAGCAGTACTTC. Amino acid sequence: CASSLMGQVRFYEQYF.

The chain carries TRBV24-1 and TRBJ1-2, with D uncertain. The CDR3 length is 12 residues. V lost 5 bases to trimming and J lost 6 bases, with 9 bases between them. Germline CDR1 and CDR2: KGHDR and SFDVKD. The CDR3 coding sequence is TGTGCCACCAGTGCGGAGAGAAATGGCTACACCTTC. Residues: CATSAERNGYTF.

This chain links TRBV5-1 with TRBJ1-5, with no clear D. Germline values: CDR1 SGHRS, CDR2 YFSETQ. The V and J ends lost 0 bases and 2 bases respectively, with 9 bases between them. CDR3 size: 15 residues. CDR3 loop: CASSLGNPGNQPQHF. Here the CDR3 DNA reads TGCGCCAGCAGCTTGGGGAACCCAGGCAATCAGCCCCAGCATTTT.

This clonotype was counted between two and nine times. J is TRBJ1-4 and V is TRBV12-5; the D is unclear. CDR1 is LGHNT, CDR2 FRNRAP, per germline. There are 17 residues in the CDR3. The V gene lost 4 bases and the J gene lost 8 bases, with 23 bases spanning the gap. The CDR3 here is CASGSSTQLNQGEKLFF. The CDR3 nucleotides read TGTGCTAGTGGTTCCAGTACCCAGCTTAATCAAGGGGAAAAACTGTTTTTT.

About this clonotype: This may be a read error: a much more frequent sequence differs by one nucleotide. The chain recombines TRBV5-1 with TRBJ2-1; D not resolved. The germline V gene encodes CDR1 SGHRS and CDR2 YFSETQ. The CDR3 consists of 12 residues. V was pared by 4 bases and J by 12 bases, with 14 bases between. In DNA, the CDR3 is TGCGCCAGCAGCCCGTCGTTGGGTGGGCAGTTCTTC. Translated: CASSPSLGGQFF.

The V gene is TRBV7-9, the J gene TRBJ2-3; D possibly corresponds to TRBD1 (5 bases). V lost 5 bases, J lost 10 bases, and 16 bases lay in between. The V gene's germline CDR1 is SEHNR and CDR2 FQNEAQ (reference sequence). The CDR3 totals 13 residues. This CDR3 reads CASSPAPDSPQYF. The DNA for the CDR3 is TGTGCCAGCAGCCCTGCCCCCGACAGTCCGCAGTATTTT. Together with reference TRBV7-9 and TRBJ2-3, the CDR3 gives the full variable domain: DTGVSQNPRHKITKRGQNVTFRCDPISEHNRLYWYRQTLGQGPEFLTYFQNEAQLEKSRLLSDRFSAERPKGSFSTLEIQRTEQGDSAMYLCASSPAPDSPQYFGPGTRLTVL.

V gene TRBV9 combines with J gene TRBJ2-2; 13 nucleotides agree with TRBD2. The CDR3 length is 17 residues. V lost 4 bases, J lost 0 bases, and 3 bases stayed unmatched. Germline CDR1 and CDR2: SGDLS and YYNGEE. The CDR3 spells CASSTGLAGANTGELFF. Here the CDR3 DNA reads TGTGCCAGCAGCACCGGACTAGCGGGAGCGAACACCGGGGAGCTGTTTTTT.

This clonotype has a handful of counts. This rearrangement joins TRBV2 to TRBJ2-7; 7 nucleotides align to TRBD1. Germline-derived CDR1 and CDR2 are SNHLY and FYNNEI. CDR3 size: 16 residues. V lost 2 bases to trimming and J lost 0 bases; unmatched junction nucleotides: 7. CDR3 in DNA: TGTGCCAGCAGTGAATCCGGCAGGGGGTCCTCCTACGAGCAGTACTTC. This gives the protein CASSESGRGSSYEQYF.

CDR3 residues: CASSPRGGPEEQFF. DNA of the CDR3: TGTGCCAGCAGCCCCCGTGGGGGTCCCGAAGAGCAGTTCTTC. The chain couples TRBV11-2 to TRBJ2-1; D tentatively reads TRBD1 or TRBD2 (5 bases each). There are 14 residues in the CDR3. The ends were cut back, 5 bases at V and 10 bases at J, with 18 bases in the middle. The germline CDR1 and CDR2 sequences are SGHAT and FQNNGV.

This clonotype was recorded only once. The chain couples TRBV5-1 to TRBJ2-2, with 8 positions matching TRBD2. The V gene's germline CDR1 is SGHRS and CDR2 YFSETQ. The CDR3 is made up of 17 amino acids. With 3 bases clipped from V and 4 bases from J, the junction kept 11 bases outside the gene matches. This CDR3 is CASSSNRLASLTGELFF. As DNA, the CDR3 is TGCGCCAGCAGCTCCAACCGACTAGCGTCGCTCACCGGGGAGCTGTTTTTT.

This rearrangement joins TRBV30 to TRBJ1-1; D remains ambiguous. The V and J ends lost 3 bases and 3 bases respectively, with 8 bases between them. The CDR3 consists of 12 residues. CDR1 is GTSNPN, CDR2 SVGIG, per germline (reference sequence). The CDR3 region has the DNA TGTGCCTGGAGCCAACAGCACACTGAAGCTTTCTTT. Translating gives CAWSQQHTEAFF.

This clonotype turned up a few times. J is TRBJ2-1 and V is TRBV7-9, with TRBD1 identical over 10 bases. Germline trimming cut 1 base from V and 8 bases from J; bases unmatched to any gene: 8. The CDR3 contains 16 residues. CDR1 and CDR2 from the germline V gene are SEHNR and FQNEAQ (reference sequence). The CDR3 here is CASSLGGQGRVDEQFF. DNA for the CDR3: TGTGCCAGCAGCTTAGGGGGACAGGGGAGAGTTGATGAGCAGTTCTTC.

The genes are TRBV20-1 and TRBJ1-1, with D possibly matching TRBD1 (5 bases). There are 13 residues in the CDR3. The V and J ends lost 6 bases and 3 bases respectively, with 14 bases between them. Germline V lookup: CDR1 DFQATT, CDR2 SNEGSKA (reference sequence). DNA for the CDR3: TGCAGTGCGGTGGGACCCAAGGACACTGAAGCTTTCTTT. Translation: CSAVGPKDTEAFF.

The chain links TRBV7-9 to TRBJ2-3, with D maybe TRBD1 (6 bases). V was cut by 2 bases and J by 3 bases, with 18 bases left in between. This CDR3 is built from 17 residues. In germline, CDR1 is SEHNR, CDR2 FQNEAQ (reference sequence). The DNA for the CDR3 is TGTGCCAGCAGCTTAACGACTGGGGGCCCGGAGACAGATACGCAGTATTTT. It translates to CASSLTTGGPETDTQYF.

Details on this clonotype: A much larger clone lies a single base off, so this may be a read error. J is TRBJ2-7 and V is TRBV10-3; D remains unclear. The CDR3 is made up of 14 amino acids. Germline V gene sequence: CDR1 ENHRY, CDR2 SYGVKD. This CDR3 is CAISESSLSYKQYF. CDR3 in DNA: TGTGCCATCAGTGAGTCTTCCCTCTCCTACAAGCAGTACTTC.

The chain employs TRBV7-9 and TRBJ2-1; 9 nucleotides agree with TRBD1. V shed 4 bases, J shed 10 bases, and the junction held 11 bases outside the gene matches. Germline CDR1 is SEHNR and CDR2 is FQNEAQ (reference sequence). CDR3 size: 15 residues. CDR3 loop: CASSSTGGAFHEQFF. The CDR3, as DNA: TGTGCCAGCAGCTCTACAGGGGGCGCTTTCCACGAGCAGTTCTTC.

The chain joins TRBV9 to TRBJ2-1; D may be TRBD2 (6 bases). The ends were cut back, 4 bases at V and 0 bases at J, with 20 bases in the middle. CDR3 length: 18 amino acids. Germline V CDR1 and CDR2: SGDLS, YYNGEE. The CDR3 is CASSPRIGRDVSYNEQFF. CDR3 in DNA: TGTGCCAGCAGCCCGCGAATTGGGCGGGATGTCTCCTACAATGAGCAGTTCTTC.

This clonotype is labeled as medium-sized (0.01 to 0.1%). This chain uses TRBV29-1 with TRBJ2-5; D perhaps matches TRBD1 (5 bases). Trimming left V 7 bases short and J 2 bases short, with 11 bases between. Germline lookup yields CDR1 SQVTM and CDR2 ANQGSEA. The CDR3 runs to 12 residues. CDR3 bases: TGCAGCGGAGAACAGGCGCAAGAGACCCAGTACTTC. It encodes CSGEQAQETQYF.

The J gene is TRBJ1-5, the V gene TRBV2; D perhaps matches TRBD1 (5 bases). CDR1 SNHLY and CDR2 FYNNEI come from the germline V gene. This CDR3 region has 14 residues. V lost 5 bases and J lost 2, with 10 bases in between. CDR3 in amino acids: CASSQTEGNQPQHF. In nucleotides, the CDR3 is TGTGCCAGCAGTCAGACAGAGGGCAATCAGCCCCAGCATTTT.

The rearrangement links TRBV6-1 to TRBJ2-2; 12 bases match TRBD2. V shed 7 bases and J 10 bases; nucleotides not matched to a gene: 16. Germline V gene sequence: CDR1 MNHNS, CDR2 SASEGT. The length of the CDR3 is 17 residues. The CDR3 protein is CASNKIGVRTSGVELFF. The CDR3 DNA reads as TGTGCCAGCAACAAGATTGGTGTTAGGACTAGCGGGGTGGAGCTGTTTTTT.

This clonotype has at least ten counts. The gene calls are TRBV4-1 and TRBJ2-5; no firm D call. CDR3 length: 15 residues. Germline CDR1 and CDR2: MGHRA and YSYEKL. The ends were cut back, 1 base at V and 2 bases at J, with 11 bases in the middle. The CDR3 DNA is TGCGCCAGCAGCCAAGCCCCGGGCTCGCAAGAGACCCAGTACTTC. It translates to CASSQAPGSQETQYF.

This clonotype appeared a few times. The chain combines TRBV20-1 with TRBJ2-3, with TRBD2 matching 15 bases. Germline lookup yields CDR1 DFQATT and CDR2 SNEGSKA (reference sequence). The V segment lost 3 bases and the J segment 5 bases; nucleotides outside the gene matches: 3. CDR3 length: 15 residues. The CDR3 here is CSASGLAGGQDTQYF. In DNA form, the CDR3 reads TGCAGTGCTAGCGGACTAGCGGGAGGGCAAGATACGCAGTATTTT.

CDR3 nucleotides: TGCAGTGCTCATTCCGGGGGAAGCAATCAGCCCCAGCATTTT. Translated: CSAHSGGSNQPQHF. The V and J genes are TRBV20-1 and TRBJ1-5; tentatively, D is TRBD1 (5 bases). Trimming shortened V by 5 bases and J by 1 base, and 12 bases separated the two germline ends. CDR1 and CDR2 (germline): DFQATT, SNEGSKA (reference sequence). The CDR3 extends over 14 amino acids.